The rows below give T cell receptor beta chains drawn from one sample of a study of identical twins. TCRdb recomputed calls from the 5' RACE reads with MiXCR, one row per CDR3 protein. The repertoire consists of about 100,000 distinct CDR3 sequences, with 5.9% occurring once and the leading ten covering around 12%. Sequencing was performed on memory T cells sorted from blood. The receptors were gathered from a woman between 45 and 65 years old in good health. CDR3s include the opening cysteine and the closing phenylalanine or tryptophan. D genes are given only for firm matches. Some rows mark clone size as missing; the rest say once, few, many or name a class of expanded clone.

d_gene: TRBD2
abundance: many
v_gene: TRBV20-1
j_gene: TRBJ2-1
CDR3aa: CSVPRLTSGSLEQFF
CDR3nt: TGCAGTGTCCCGCGCCTGACTAGCGGGAGTTTGGAGCAGTTCTTC

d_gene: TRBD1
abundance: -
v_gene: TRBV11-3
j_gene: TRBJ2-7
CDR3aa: CASSLDPQGASYEQYF
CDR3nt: TGTGCCAGCAGCTTAGATCCCCAGGGGGCATCCTACGAGCAGTACTTC

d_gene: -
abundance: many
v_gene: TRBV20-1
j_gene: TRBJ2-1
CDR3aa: CSAPPEASYNEQFF
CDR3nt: TGCAGTGCCCCCCCCGAGGCCTCCTACAATGAGCAGTTCTTC

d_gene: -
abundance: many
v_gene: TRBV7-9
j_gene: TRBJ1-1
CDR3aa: CASSLNSNTEAFF
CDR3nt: TGTGCCAGCAGCTTAAACTCGAACACTGAAGCTTTCTTT

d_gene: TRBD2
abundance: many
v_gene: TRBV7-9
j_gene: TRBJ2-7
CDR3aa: CASSLGGRIEQYF
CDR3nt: TGTGCCAGCAGCTTGGGCGGGAGAATCGAGCAGTACTTC

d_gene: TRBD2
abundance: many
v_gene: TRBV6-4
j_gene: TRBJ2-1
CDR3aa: CASSETSGRALGNEQFF
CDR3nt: TGTGCCAGCAGTGAGACTAGCGGGAGGGCCTTGGGCAATGAGCAGTTCTTC

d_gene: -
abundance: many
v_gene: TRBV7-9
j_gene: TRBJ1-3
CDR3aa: CASSSGSVNTIYF
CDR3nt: TGTGCCAGCAGCTCTGGTAGTGTAAACACCATATATTTT

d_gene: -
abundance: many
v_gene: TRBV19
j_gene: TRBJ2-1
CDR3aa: CASTPGGISSYNEQFF
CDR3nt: TGTGCCAGTACACCAGGGGGGATTAGCTCCTACAATGAGCAGTTCTTC

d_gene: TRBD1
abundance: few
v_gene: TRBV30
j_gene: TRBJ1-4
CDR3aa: CAWSAGQGNEKLFF
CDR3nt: TGTGCCTGGAGTGCGGGACAGGGGAACGAAAAACTGTTTTTT

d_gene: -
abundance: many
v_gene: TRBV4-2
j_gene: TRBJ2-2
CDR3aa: CASSPEGGSEIGELFF
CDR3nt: TGTGCCAGCAGCCCCGAGGGGGGATCAGAGATCGGGGAGCTGTTTTTT

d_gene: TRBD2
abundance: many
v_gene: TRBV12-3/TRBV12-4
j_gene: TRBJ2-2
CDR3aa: CASSPSAGGIGELFF
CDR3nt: TGTGCCAGCAGTCCCTCAGCGGGAGGGATCGGGGAGCTGTTTTTT

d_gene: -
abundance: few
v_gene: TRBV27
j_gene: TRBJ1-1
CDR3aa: CASRIGGEMGTEAFF
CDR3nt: TGTGCCAGCAGGATAGGAGGGGAAATGGGTACTGAAGCTTTCTTT

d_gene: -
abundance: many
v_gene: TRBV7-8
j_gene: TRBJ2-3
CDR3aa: CASSLGTDADTQYF
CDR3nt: TGTGCCAGCAGCCTGGGGACGGACGCAGATACGCAGTATTTT

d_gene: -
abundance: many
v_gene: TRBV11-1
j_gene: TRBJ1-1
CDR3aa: CASSQYGRRAFF
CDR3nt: TGTGCCAGCAGCCAATACGGGCGGCGCGCTTTCTTT

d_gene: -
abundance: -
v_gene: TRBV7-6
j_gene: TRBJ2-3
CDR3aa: CASTPTGIDTQYF
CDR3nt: TGTGCCAGCACCCCTACGGGAATAGATACGCAGTATTTT

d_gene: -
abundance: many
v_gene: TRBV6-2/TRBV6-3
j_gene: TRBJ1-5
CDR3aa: CASTQLGPNQPQHF
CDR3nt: TGTGCCAGCACGCAGCTCGGCCCTAATCAGCCCCAGCATTTT

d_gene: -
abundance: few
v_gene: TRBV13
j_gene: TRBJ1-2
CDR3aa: CASSSLRGVYGYTF
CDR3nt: TGTGCCAGCAGCTCCCTTCGAGGGGTCTATGGCTACACCTTC

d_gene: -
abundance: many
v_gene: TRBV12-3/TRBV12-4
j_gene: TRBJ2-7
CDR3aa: CASSLASVQYF
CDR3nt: TGTGCCAGCAGTTTAGCGTCTGTGCAGTACTTC

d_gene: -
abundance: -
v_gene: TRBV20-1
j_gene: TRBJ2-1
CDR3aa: CSARVQVVGEQFF
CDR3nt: TGCAGTGCTAGAGTACAGGTTGTTGGCGAGCAGTTCTTC

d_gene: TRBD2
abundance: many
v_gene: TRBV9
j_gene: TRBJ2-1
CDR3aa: CASSPGLELGEQFF
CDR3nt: TGTGCCAGCAGCCCCGGACTAGAATTGGGCGAGCAGTTCTTC

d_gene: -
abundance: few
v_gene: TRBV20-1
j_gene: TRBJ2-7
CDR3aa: CSATRGARDEQYF
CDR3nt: TGCAGTGCCACAAGGGGGGCTAGAGACGAGCAGTACTTC

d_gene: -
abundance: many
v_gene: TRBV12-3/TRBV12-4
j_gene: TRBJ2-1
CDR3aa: CASSPRSSSYNEQFF
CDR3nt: TGTGCCAGCAGTCCACGGTCGAGCTCCTACAATGAGCAGTTCTTC

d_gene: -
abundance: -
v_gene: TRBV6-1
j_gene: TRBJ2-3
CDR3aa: CASRDHISTDTQYF
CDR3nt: TGTGCCAGCAGAGACCATATTAGCACAGATACGCAGTATTTT

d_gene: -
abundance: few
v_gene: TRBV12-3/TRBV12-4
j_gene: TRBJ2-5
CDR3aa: CASSASERTRTQYF
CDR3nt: TGTGCCAGCAGTGCTAGCGAGAGAACGCGGACCCAGTACTTC

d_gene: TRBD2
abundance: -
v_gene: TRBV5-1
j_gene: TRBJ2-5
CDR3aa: CASIRTRKQETQYF
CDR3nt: TGCGCCAGCATTCGGACTAGAAAACAAGAGACCCAGTACTTC

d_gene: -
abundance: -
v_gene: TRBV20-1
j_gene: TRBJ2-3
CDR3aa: CSAPDTNTDTQYF
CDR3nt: TGCAGTGCCCCGGACACAAACACAGATACGCAGTATTTT

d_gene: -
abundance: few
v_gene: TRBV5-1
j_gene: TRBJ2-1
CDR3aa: CASSFSGPTNNEQFF
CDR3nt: TGCGCCAGCAGCTTTTCGGGACCGACTAACAATGAGCAGTTCTTC